These 29 T cell receptor beta chains came from one sample sequenced in a study of T cells after posttransplantation cyclophosphamide. Here immunoSEQ multiplex PCR was the method, and the copy in TCRdb shows in-frame clones only, minus some. This record lists 37,000 or so clones, none seen once only, and the top ten clones contain approximately 6%. Sequencing input: PBMCs. These receptors were collected from a man younger than 40 in good health and a related stem cell transplant donor.

The chain combines TRBV6-2 or TRBV6-3 with TRBJ1-1; tentative D call: TRBD1 (6 bases). Germline CDR1 and CDR2: MNHEY and SVGEGT. The CDR3 is made up of 17 amino acids. V gave up 0 bases and J gave up 3 bases, with 17 bases separating them. In nucleotides, the CDR3 is TGTGCCAGCAGTTACTCGACGGGGGGCGCTTGGTACACTGAAGCTTTCTTT. It is translated as CASSYSTGGAWYTEAFF.

This clone has at least ten counts. This sequence joins TRBV7-9 and TRBJ1-4; D is perhaps TRBD1 (6 bases). With 5 bases removed from V and 3 bases from J, the gap between germline ends came to 10 bases. CDR3 length: 14 residues. Germline V lookup: CDR1 SEHNR, CDR2 FQNEAQ (reference sequence). The CDR3 nucleotides are TGTGCCAGCAGCCCAGGGGCGGCTAATGAAAAACTGTTTTTT. Translated: CASSPGAANEKLFF. Using reference TRBV7-9 and TRBJ1-4 for the parts outside the CDR3, the full variable domain is DTGVSQNPRHKITKRGQNVTFRCDPISEHNRLYWYRQTLGQGPEFLTYFQNEAQLEKSRLLSDRFSAERPKGSFSTLEIQRTEQGDSAMYLCASSPGAANEKLFFGSGTQLSVL.

The table lists this clone with many counts. The rearrangement links TRBV7-9 to TRBJ2-3; 8 nucleotides line up with TRBD2. There are 17 residues in the CDR3. V shed 5 bases and J 4 bases; nucleotides not matched to a gene: 14. From germline, CDR1 is SEHNR and CDR2 FQNEAQ (reference sequence). The CDR3 spells CASSPYQRGGLSDTQYF. The CDR3 nucleotides are TGTGCCAGCAGCCCATATCAACGGGGGGGCCTCTCAGATACGCAGTATTTT.

This clone came up many times. The J gene is TRBJ2-7, the V gene TRBV5-4; 10 bases align to TRBD1. The CDR3 runs to 14 residues. The ends lost 0 bases at V and 6 bases at J; junction bases unmatched: 3. The V gene's germline CDR1 is SGHNT and CDR2 YYREEE (reference sequence). The CDR3 sequence: CASSLEGTGAEQYF. The CDR3 nucleotides are TGTGCCAGCAGCTTGGAGGGGACAGGGGCCGAGCAGTACTTC.

This clone was seen many times. The chain recombines TRBV5-1 with TRBJ2-3, with TRBD1 identical over 10 bases. J was trimmed by 0 bases and V by 4 bases; bases with no gene match: 2. Germline CDR1 is SGHRS and CDR2 is YFSETQ. This CDR3 is built from 15 residues. CDR3 protein: CASSLTGGSTDTQYF. The DNA of the CDR3 is TGCGCCAGCAGCCTGACAGGGGGCAGCACAGATACGCAGTATTTT.

At least ten counts were recorded for this clone. This chain connects TRBV14 to TRBJ2-1, with 8 bases lining up with TRBD2. The trim removed 6 bases at V and 1 base at J, leaving 5 bases unmatched. CDR1 is SGHDN, CDR2 FVKESK, per germline. The CDR3 sequence is 15 residues long. The CDR3 loop reads CASSRAGASYNEQFF. CDR3 sequence (DNA): TGTGCCAGCAGTCGAGCGGGGGCGTCCTACAATGAGCAGTTCTTC.

Many counts were recorded for this clone. This chain connects TRBV7-6 to TRBJ2-7, with a possible D match to TRBD1 (6 bases). The CDR3 consists of 13 residues. With 5 bases removed from V and 4 bases from J, the gap between germline ends came to 12 bases. Germline CDR1 is SGHVS and CDR2 is FNYEAQ. The CDR3 here is CASSRTDNYEQYF. The CDR3 DNA sequence: TGTGCCAGCAGCCGGACAGATAATTACGAGCAGTACTTC. Based on the CDR3 plus reference TRBV7-6 and TRBJ2-7, the full variable domain is GAGVSQSPRYKVTKRGQDVALRCDPISGHVSLYWYRQALGQGPEFLTYFNYEAQQDKSGLPNDRFSAERPEGSISTLTIQRTEQRDSAMYRCASSRTDNYEQYFGPGTRLTVT.

At least ten counts were recorded for this clone. This chain links TRBV19 with TRBJ2-2, with D possibly TRBD1 on 5 matching bases. The CDR3 covers 15 residues. Trimming removed 5 bases at V and 0 bases at J, with 10 bases between. The germline V gene encodes CDR1 LNHDA and CDR2 SQIVND (reference sequence). CDR3 sequence (DNA): TGTGCCAGTAGTTCGGGCAGGGCGAACACCGGGGAGCTGTTTTTT. Protein sequence: CASSSGRANTGELFF.

The table lists this clone with many counts. V gene TRBV7-9 combines with J gene TRBJ2-7; 7 bases map to TRBD2. The V gene's germline CDR1 is SEHNR and CDR2 FQNEAQ (reference sequence). Trimming at V came to 2 bases and at J to 5 bases, leaving 3 bases not matched to a gene. The CDR3 consists of 13 residues. The CDR3 is CASSLRAGNEQYF. CDR3 bases: TGTGCCAGCAGCTTACGAGCGGGGAACGAGCAGTACTTC.

This clone was observed at least ten times. CDR3 in amino acids: CASSPGWSGTYPTDTQYF. CDR3 coding DNA: TGTGCCAGCAGTCCCGGATGGTCCGGGACATACCCCACAGATACGCAGTATTTT. The chain employs TRBV28 and TRBJ2-3; tentative D call: TRBD1 (6 bases). Germline CDR1 reads MDHEN; CDR2 reads SYDVKM. The ends were cut back, 5 bases at V and 2 bases at J, with 23 bases in the middle. This CDR3 has 18 residues.

This clone was observed at least ten times. The chain recombines TRBV2 with TRBJ1-5, with D possibly being TRBD1 (6 bases). Per the germline V gene, CDR1 is SNHLY and CDR2 is FYNNEI. CDR3 size: 14 residues. The germline V and J ends were trimmed by 5 bases and 2 bases, with 10 bases remaining between them. CDR3: CASSTGMRNQPQHF. The CDR3 DNA reads TGTGCCAGCAGTACAGGGATGCGCAATCAGCCCCAGCATTTT.

There are many counts of this clone. This rearrangement joins TRBV19 to TRBJ2-2; TRBD2 matches 12 bases. Germline CDR1 is LNHDA and CDR2 is SQIVND (reference sequence). J was trimmed by 5 bases and V by 7 bases; bases with no gene match: 11. The CDR3 has 17 residues. CDR3 in amino acids: CASKIGGTSGGTGELFF. The CDR3 DNA is TGTGCCAGTAAAATAGGGGGCACTAGCGGGGGGACCGGGGAGCTGTTTTTT.

This clone appeared many times. This chain uses TRBV5-1 with TRBJ1-3, with no clear D. V dropped 4 bases and J dropped 0 bases, with 8 bases sitting between them. There are 14 residues in the CDR3. Per the germline V gene, CDR1 is SGHRS and CDR2 is YFSETQ. DNA of the CDR3: TGCGCCAGCAGCCCGTCCGGCTCTGGAAACACCATATATTTT. Translated: CASSPSGSGNTIYF.

This clone came up a few times. The sample contains more than one DNA sequence encoding this CDR3. V is TRBV12-3 or TRBV12-4 and J is TRBJ1-2; D may be TRBD1 (5 bases). CDR3 length equals 14 residues. Trimming cost V 6 bases and J 7 bases, with 18 bases left between them. CDR3 nucleotides: TGTGCCAGCAGCACTCGTCGAGGGGTGACTGGCTACACCTTC. Protein sequence: CASSTRRGVTGYTF.

This clone was seen at least ten times. The gene calls are TRBV4-1 and TRBJ1-6; no clear D. Germline CDR1 is MGHRA and CDR2 is YSYEKL. V gave up 0 bases and J gave up 10 bases, with 16 bases separating them. This CDR3 has 16 residues. The chain's CDR3 is CASSQDRGAGSSPLHF. CDR3 sequence (DNA): TGCGCCAGCAGCCAAGATCGGGGAGCGGGTAGCTCACCCCTCCACTTT.

V gene TRBV9 combines with J gene TRBJ2-5; D may be TRBD1 (6 bases). Germline-derived CDR1 and CDR2 are SGDLS and YYNGEE. V was clipped by 2 bases and J by 2 bases, with 13 bases between them. CDR3 size: 15 residues. The CDR3 nucleotides are TGTGCCAGCAGCGTGGGGGCGGCGCCTCAAGAGACCCAGTACTTC. Its protein is CASSVGAAPQETQYF.

There are many counts of this clone. In DNA, the CDR3 is TGTGCAAGTCGCTTAGCCCAACCGGGACAGGAGAACACCGGGGAGCTGTTTTTT. Protein sequence: CASRLAQPGQENTGELFF. The rearrangement uses TRBV7-9 and TRBJ2-2, with TRBD1 identical over 8 bases. The CDR3 is made up of 18 amino acids. Germline CDR1 reads SEHNR; CDR2 reads FQNEAQ (reference sequence).

This clone was seen many times. The rearrangement uses TRBV28 and TRBJ2-7; D may correspond to TRBD1 or TRBD2 (5 bases each). Germline values: CDR1 MDHEN, CDR2 SYDVKM. Trimming removed 10 bases at V and 3 bases at J, with 10 bases between. The CDR3 totals 11 residues. The DNA for the CDR3 is TGTGCCACGTTGAGGGGCTACGAGCAGTACTTC. Amino acids: CATLRGYEQYF. The whole variable domain, remainder taken from reference TRBV28 and TRBJ2-7, is DVKVTQSSRYLVKRTGEKVFLECVQDMDHENMFWYRQDPGLGLRLIYFSYDVKMKEKGDIPEGYSVSREKKERFSLILESASTNQTSMYLCATLRGYEQYFGPGTRLTVT.

This clone was detected only a few times. V is TRBV6-5 and J is TRBJ2-5; D may be TRBD1 or TRBD2 (7 bases each). The CDR3 consists of 14 residues. V gave up 7 bases and J gave up 4 bases, with 16 bases separating them. CDR1 and CDR2 from the germline V gene are MNHEY and SVGAGI. In DNA form, the CDR3 reads TGTGCCAGCAAATGGGAGGGGGCGGGAGAGACCCAGTACTTC. As protein: CASKWEGAGETQYF.

This clone was found many times. V is TRBV6-5 and J is TRBJ1-6; TRBD1 matches 7 bases. The CDR3 contains 14 residues. The germline gives CDR1 MNHEY, CDR2 SVGAGI. V dropped 8 bases and J dropped 10; count of bases not matched to a gene: 11. The CDR3 sequence is CASSTQTGWSPLHF. As DNA, the CDR3 is TGTGCCAGCTCCACCCAGACAGGGTGGTCACCCCTCCACTTT.

Many counts were recorded for this clone. The rearrangement uses TRBV27 and TRBJ2-7; 10 bases agree with TRBD2. The junction had 3 bases not matched to a gene; V was cut back by 5 bases and J by 2 bases. CDR3 length: 14 amino acids. Germline CDR1 and CDR2: MNHEY and SMNVEV (reference sequence). The chain's CDR3 is CASSRTSGTYEQYF. The CDR3 region has the DNA TGTGCCAGCAGTCGGACTAGCGGCACCTACGAGCAGTACTTC.

This clone was observed at least ten times. CDR3 region: CASRDSPNSYNEQFF. CDR3 bases: TGTGCCAGTCGGGACAGTCCTAACTCCTACAATGAGCAGTTCTTC. The genes are TRBV19 and TRBJ2-1, with 7 nucleotides matching TRBD1. V was pared by 8 bases and J by 0 bases, with 7 bases of the junction left unmatched. CDR1 and CDR2 from the germline V gene are LNHDA and SQIVND (reference sequence). CDR3 size: 15 residues.

This clone was seen ten or more times. V is TRBV5-1 and J is TRBJ2-3; TRBD2 aligns across 11 bases. The CDR3 extends over 17 amino acids. With V trimmed by 0 bases and J by 2 bases, 5 bases remained unmatched. Germline V gene data show CDR1 as SGHRS and CDR2 as YFSETQ. The CDR3 is CASSLGASGGPTDTQYF. The DNA of the CDR3 is TGCGCCAGCAGCTTGGGGGCTAGCGGGGGGCCCACAGATACGCAGTATTTT. Complete variable domain (other parts from reference TRBV5-1 and TRBJ2-3): KAGVTQTPRYLIKTRGQQVTLSCSPISGHRSVSWYQQTPGQGLQFLFEYFSETQRNKGNFPGRFSGRQFSNSRSEMNVSTLELGDSALYLCASSLGASGGPTDTQYFGPGTRLTVL.

This clone was found many times. V gene TRBV13 combines with J gene TRBJ2-1; TRBD2 matches 8 bases. The CDR3 spans 12 residues. Trimming took 0 bases from V and 14 from J; bases not matched to a gene: 3. Germline values: CDR1 PRHDT, CDR2 FYEKMQ (reference sequence). The CDR3 DNA is TGTGCCAGCAGCTTAGGCGGGGGGGGGAAGTTCTTC. It translates to CASSLGGGGKFF.

This clone has a count of ten or more. This chain uses TRBV2 with TRBJ1-1; 7 bases fit TRBD1. CDR3 length: 13 residues. CDR1 is SNHLY and CDR2 is FYNNEI in the germline V gene. V was pared by 6 bases and J by 6 bases, with 7 bases of the junction left unmatched. The CDR3 protein is CASSPTGVSEAFF. As DNA, the CDR3 is TGTGCCAGCAGCCCTACAGGGGTTTCTGAAGCTTTCTTT.

This clone was picked up a small number of times. This chain joins TRBV7-3 and TRBJ2-3, with D uncertain. The V gene lost 4 bases and the J gene lost 0 bases, with 8 bases spanning the gap. CDR1 is SGHTA, CDR2 FQGTGA, per germline. This CDR3 comprises 14 residues. CDR3 in amino acids: CASSSPPSTDTQYF. The CDR3 coding sequence is TGTGCCAGCAGCTCCCCTCCTAGCACAGATACGCAGTATTTT. The complete variable domain, with remaining parts taken from reference TRBV7-3 and TRBJ2-3, reads GAGVSQTPSNKVTEKGKYVELRCDPISGHTALYWYRQSLGQGPEFLIYFQGTGAADDSGLPNDRFFAVRPEGSVSTLKIQRTERGDSAVYLCASSSPPSTDTQYFGPGTRLTVL.

The rearrangement uses TRBV7-9 and TRBJ2-5, with 11 bases that match TRBD2. The CDR3 runs 16 residues. J was trimmed by 0 bases and V by 3 bases; bases with no gene match: 3. The germline V gene encodes CDR1 SEHNR and CDR2 FQNEAQ (reference sequence). The DNA for the CDR3 is TGTGCCAGCAGCTTCCCTAGCGGGGGGTACCAAGAGACCCAGTACTTC. It encodes CASSFPSGGYQETQYF.

Many counts were recorded for this clone. V usage is TRBV24-1 and J usage is TRBJ2-1; D unclear. The CDR3 covers 14 residues. V was trimmed by 4 bases and J by 6 bases, leaving 12 bases between them. CDR1 is KGHDR and CDR2 is SFDVKD in the germline V gene. CDR3 nucleotides: TGTGCCACCAGTGACCCCAAGGGTTCCAATGAGCAGTTCTTC. Translated, it gives CATSDPKGSNEQFF.

This clone was detected many times. The V gene is TRBV19, the J gene TRBJ1-1; D may be TRBD1 (5 bases). Trimming pared 7 bases from V and 5 bases from J, leaving 14 bases between. The CDR3 sequence is 13 residues long. Germline V gene data show CDR1 as LNHDA and CDR2 as SQIVND (reference sequence). Here the CDR3 DNA reads TGTGCCAGTACCCCAACGGGGGGTACTGAAGCTTTCTTT. Residues: CASTPTGGTEAFF.